This T cell receptor beta chain was found in a study of shared clonotypes between healthy human individuals. CD45RO+ cells were combined with CCR7-negative CD45RA+ TemRA cells to form CD8 memory. Sequencing was at deep level. The authors split each subset's genomic DNA evenly across several immunoSEQ plates. Here immunoSEQ multiplex PCR was the method, and the copy in TCRdb shows in-frame clones only, minus some. Here the sample spans approximately 400,000 clones, about 96% being singletons. The germline CDR1 and CDR2 sequences are GTSNPN and SVGIG (reference sequence). The junction had 7 bases not matched to a gene; V was cut back by 1 base and J by 2 bases. This CDR3 has 16 residues.

The sample was memory CD8+ T cells sorted from blood. The subset: CD45RO+ cells pooled with CCR7-negative TemRA cells. This chain joins TRBV30 and TRBJ2-7, with 11 nucleotides matching TRBD2. This receptor was taken from a man younger than 40 in good health. Here the CDR3 DNA reads TGTGCCTGGAGTGGGACTAGCGGGCCTATCACCTACGAGCAGTACTTC. Translation gives CAWSGTSGPITYEQYF.